Listed below are T cell receptor beta chains from one sample, sequenced in a study of blood T cell repertoires in COVID-19. Here immunoSEQ multiplex PCR was the method, and the copy in TCRdb shows in-frame clones only, minus some. The repertoire has about 310,000 clones, more than 75% of them found once; the top ten carry around 8%. Source material: peripheral blood. Receptors were obtained from a woman between 50 and 59 years old who had recovered from COVID-19. Each CDR3 is given with its conserved first and last residue. The order of the fields is J gene, D gene, clone size, V gene, CDR3 DNA, CDR3 protein. A D gene is named only where the DNA matches it firmly. Where a row states a size, it is once, few, many or the class of an expanded clone; other rows omit it.

TRBJ2-3,TRBD2,few,TRBV19,TGTGCCAGTAGTATCTCGGCGGGGGGGCCACATACGCAGTATTTT,CASSISAGGPHTQYF
TRBJ1-1,TRBD1,once,TRBV24-1,TGTGCCACCAGTGACAAACAGGGGCGGATGAACACTGAAGCTTTCTTT,CATSDKQGRMNTEAFF
TRBJ2-1,TRBD2,NA,TRBV29-1,TGCAGCGTTTTAGCGGGAGGGCGTAATGAGCAGTTCTTC,CSVLAGGRNEQFF
TRBJ2-1,TRBD2,once,TRBV14,TGTGCCAGCAGCCAGGGCGGGAGCGCCTACAATGAGCAGTTCTTC,CASSQGGSAYNEQFF
TRBJ2-1,NA,NA,TRBV7-9,TGTGCCAGCAGCGGGTTGTCGGGGAATGAGCAGTTCTTC,CASSGLSGNEQFF
TRBJ1-1,NA,NA,TRBV19,TGTGCCAGTAGTGGGGCAGGGGTCGGGTCGGGCGCTGAAGCTTTCTTT,CASSGAGVGSGAEAFF
TRBJ2-3,TRBD1,NA,TRBV6-5,TGTGCCAGCACTACCACAGGGGGTACAGATACGCAGTATTTT,CASTTTGGTDTQYF
TRBJ2-5,NA,NA,TRBV15,TGTGCCACCAGCAGAGACCCTCAAGAGACCCAGTACTTC,CATSRDPQETQYF
TRBJ2-5,TRBD2,NA,TRBV19,TGTGCCAGTAGTATTGGCGGTAGCGGGACCCAAGAGACCCAGTACTTC,CASSIGGSGTQETQYF
TRBJ2-2,NA,NA,TRBV9,TGTGCCAGCAGCGTAGAGGCGGGGGCTTACGGGGAGCTGTTTTTT,CASSVEAGAYGELFF
TRBJ2-7,NA,NA,TRBV20-1,TGCAGTGCTAGTACCGGGTCCTCCTACGAGCAGTACTTC,CSASTGSSYEQYF
TRBJ1-1,NA,NA,TRBV7-3,TGTGCCAGCAGCTTAGACTCCGGGACAAGGAACGCTGAAGCTTTCTTT,CASSLDSGTRNAEAFF
TRBJ2-2,NA,NA,TRBV19,TGTGCCAGTAGTATGGCCAGTAACACCGGGGAGCTGTTTTTT,CASSMASNTGELFF